This T cell receptor beta chain appears in the sequencing data of a study of cytomegalovirus exposure and HLA in healthy donors. Amplification used 60 Vbeta primers and 13 Jbeta primers. Only in-frame clones appear in the TCRdb table, and some are missing; sequencing was by immunoSEQ multiplex PCR. The sample has nearly 110,000 clones, approximately 80% seen once. Trimming removed 4 bases from V and 6 bases from J; junction bases left unmatched: 13. The germline gives CDR1 MGHRA, CDR2 YSYEKL. The CDR3 has 17 residues. The genes are TRBV4-1 and TRBJ2-3, with 10 bases lining up with TRBD2. The receptor's source is a male donor in good health and CMV-seronegative. Sequenced input: PBMCs. The CDR3 reads CASSLTYSGRLGDTQYF. As DNA, the CDR3 is TGCGCCAGCAGCCTTACCTATAGCGGGAGGTTGGGGGATACGCAGTATTTT.